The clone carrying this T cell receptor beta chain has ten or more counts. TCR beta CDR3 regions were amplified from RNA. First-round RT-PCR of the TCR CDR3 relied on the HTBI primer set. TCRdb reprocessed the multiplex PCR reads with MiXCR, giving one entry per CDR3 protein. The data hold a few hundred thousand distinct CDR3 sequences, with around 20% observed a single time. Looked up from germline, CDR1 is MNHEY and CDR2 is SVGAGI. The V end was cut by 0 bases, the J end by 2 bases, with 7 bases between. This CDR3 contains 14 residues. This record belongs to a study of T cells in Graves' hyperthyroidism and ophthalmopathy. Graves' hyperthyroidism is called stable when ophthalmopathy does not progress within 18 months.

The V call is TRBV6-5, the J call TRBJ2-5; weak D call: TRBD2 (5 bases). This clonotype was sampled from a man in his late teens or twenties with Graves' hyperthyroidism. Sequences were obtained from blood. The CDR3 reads CASSYSEVQETQYF. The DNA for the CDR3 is TGTGCCAGCAGTTACTCGGAGGTTCAAGAGACCCAGTACTTC.